Described below is a single T cell receptor beta chain sequence and its context. Its antigen is still unknown. Base qualities are missing; no much larger clone stands one base away. The data were taken from a study of shared clonotypes between healthy human individuals (dated by TCRdb to the early 2020s). Describing the broader study: The cohort comprised a couple of women and three men aged 18 to 49 years. For each donor, CD4 naive and CD4 memory were each given three plates, CD8 naive was given two plates, and CD8 memory was given one plate. The study deeply sequenced blood TCR repertoires of five healthy adults to estimate repertoire size and the extent of clonotype sharing between individuals. To increase sequencing depth and limit assay-specific biases, different laboratories used diverse techniques to prepare libraries and sequence TCR repertoires. Per donor, leukapheresis produced somewhere between about 0.94 and 8.9 billion PBMCs. Broader findings and caveats from the paper: Pairwise subsampling led to the expectation that sequencing depth would affect the degree of clonotype sharing among donors. Because the study included only a small number of donors, the genetic and exposure-history diversity represented was limited. Across a few donors, 4.5% to 6.5% of naive CD4, 3.5% of naive CD8, around 2.5% of memory CD4, and approximately 0.4% of memory CD8 clonotypes were shared. Naive subsets generally had larger estimated clonotype richness than memory subsets did. Clonotypes shared by all four sorted-subset donors showed higher generation probabilities than non-shared clonotypes. Sampling was restricted to blood, and TCR repertoires in tissues likely differ from the TCR repertoires found in blood. Incomplete sequencing was indicated by rarefaction of sorted-subset datasets, despite the large sequencing depth.

Using the deep immunoSEQ assay, TCR CDR3 regions were amplified from genomic DNA by multiplex PCR. For each cell subset, the extracted genomic DNA was distributed evenly across all wells of several immunoSEQ 96-well plates, and each plate served as one replicate. For sorted subsets, about 0.2 ug genomic DNA, equal to about 30,000 T cell genomes, was loaded into each replicate PCR. The purified libraries were quantified using a Qubit 3.0 fluorometer, sized with a Bioanalyzer 2100, and then quantified again using the KAPA Library Quantification kit. Each immunoSEQ 96-well plate was sequenced on its own single-read 150-cycle Illumina NextSeq 550 flow cell. Under the source paper's analysis protocol: Because only junctional sequences without quality scores were contained in the immunoSEQ output, filtering matching that applied to full-length reads could not be performed. To assign V/J genes and CDR3, sequences were annotated using PyIR, a Python wrapper for IgBLAST v1.9, with IMGT germline references. Any read was removed if the V/J assignment was weak (E-value above 1e-6), the CDR3 was missing, or the read contained stop codons, out-of-frame junctions, or ambiguous translated residues. V3J clonotypes were defined by identical inferred V gene, J gene, and CDR3 amino acid sequence. The percentage overlap between two repertoires was calculated by dividing the number of shared unique clonotypes by the size of the smaller repertoire. Richness of each repertoire was evaluated using RTK rarefaction, the Chao1 estimator, and Recon v2.1 estimates of unobserved clonotypes. Generation probabilities were computed with OLGA for all TCRbeta clonotypes obtained by the gDNA method from several donors. Drawn from immuneACCESS, this table holds only the in-frame rearrangements with V and J called that TCRdb kept. Clones are partly lost; checked studies trace under half to an unresolved V gene and leave the rest unexplained. Clonal size and the V and J genes are those of that table, whereas D and trimming came from the DNA. Counted in this sample were fewer than 3 million clones; roughly 90% of them appeared once. The ten biggest clones cover approximately 0.39% of the sample.

Healthy HIV-negative adults with no recently reported acute infections or vaccinations were included as donors. All donors were Caucasian adults living in Nashville, Tennessee, USA. CD4+ T cells were enriched through magnetic negative selection, after which naive cells were positively selected on CD45RA and the remaining negative fraction served as the memory subset. Blood was collected by leukapheresis, and PBMCs were isolated by Ficoll-Histopaque density gradient centrifugation and then cryopreserved in liquid nitrogen vapor phase. Purity and quantity of every magnetically sorted T cell population were checked by analytical flow cytometry. Genomic DNA was isolated from each sorted fraction and quantified by UV absorbance on a Nanodrop 2000c. Looking up the germline V gene yields CDR1 ENHRY and CDR2 SYGVKD. Ends trimmed: V by 5 bases, J by 6 bases; bases unmatched to a gene: 1. Reading from cysteine to phenylalanine, the CDR3 counts 11 amino acids. Only CDR3 DNA remains: 33 bases, in frame from the first base.

The rearrangement combines TRBV10-3 with TRBJ2-7; 7 middle bases align to TRBD1. This sequence originates from a man younger than 35 in good health. Some clones in this sample may be carry-over from other donors' samples. Sequencing was done on a sample of naive CD4+ T cells from PBMCs. Taken with the paper, the label for cell subset or site translates to: CD45RA+ positively selected. Here the CDR3 is given as CAISRGPEQYF. The DNA sequence reads TGTGCCATCAGTAGGGGGCCCGAGCAGTACTTC.